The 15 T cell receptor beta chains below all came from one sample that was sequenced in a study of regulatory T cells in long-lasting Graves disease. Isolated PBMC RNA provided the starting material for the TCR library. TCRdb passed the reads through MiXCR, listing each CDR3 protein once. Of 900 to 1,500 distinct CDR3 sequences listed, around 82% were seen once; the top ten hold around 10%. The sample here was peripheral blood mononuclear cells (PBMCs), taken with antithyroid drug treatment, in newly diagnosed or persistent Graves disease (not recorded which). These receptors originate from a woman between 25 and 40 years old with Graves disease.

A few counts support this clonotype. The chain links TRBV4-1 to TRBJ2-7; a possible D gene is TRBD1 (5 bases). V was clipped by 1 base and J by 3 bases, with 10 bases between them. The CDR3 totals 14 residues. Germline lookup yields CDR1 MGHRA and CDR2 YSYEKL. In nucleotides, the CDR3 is TGCGCCAGCAGCCAAGGAATAGGGGTCTACGAGCAGTACTTC. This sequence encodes CASSQGIGVYEQYF.

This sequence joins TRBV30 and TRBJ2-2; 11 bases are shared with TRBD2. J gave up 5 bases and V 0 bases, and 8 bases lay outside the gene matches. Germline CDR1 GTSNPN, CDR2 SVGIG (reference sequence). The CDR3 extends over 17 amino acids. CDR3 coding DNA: TGTGCCTGGAGTGTACTAAAACTAGCGGGAGTGACCGGGGAGCTGTTTTTT. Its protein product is CAWSVLKLAGVTGELFF. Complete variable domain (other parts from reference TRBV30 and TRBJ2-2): SQTIHQWPATLVQPVGSPLSLECTVEGTSNPNLYWYRQAAGRGLQLLFYSVGIGQISSEVPQNLSASRPQDRQFILSSKKLLLSDSGFYLCAWSVLKLAGVTGELFFGEGSRLTVL.

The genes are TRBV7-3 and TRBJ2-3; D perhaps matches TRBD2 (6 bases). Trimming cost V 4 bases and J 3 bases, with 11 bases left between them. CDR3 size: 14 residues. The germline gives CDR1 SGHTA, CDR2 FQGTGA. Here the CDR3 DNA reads TGTGCCAGCAGCTCAGGAGGGCCAACAGATACGCAGTATTTT. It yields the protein CASSSGGPTDTQYF.

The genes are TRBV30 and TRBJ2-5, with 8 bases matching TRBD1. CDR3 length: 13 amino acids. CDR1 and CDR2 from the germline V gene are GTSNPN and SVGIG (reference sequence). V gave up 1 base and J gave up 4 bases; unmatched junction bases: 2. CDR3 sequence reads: CAWSGTGGETQYF. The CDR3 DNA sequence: TGTGCCTGGAGTGGAACAGGGGGAGAGACCCAGTACTTC.

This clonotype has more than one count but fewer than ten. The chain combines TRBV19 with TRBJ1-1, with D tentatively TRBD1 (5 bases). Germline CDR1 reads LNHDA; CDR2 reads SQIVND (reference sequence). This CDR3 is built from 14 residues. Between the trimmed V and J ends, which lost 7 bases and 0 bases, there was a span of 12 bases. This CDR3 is CASKKGRMNTEAFF. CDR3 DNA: TGTGCCAGTAAAAAGGGGCGGATGAACACTGAAGCTTTCTTT.

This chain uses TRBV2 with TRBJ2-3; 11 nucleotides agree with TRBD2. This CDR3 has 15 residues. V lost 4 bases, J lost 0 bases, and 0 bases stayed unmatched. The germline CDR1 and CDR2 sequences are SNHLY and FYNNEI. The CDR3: CASSGTSGSTDTQYF. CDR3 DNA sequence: TGTGCCAGCAGTGGGACTAGCGGGAGCACAGATACGCAGTATTTT.

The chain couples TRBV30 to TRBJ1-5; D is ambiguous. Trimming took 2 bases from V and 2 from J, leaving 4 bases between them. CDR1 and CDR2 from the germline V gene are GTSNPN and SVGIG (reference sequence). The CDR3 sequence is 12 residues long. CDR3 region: CAWSTGNQPQHF. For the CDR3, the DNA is TGTGCCTGGAGTACAGGCAATCAGCCCCAGCATTTT.

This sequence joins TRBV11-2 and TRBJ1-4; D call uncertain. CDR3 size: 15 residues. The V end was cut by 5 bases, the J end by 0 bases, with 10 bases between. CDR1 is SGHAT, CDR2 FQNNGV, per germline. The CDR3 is CASSAYSATNEKLFF. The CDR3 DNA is TGTGCCAGCAGCGCATACAGCGCAACTAATGAAAAACTGTTTTTT.

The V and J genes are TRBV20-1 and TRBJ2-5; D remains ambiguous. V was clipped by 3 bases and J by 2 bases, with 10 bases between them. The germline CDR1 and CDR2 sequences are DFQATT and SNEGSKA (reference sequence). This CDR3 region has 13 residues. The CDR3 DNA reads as TGCAGTGCTAGCTCTATACGACAAGAGACCCAGTACTTC. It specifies CSASSIRQETQYF.

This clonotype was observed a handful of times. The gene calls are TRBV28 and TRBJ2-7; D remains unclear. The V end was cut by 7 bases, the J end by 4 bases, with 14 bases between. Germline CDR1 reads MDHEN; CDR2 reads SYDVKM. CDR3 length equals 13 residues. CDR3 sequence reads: CASTIRSNYEQYF. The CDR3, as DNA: TGTGCCAGCACGATCAGGAGCAATTACGAGCAGTACTTC.

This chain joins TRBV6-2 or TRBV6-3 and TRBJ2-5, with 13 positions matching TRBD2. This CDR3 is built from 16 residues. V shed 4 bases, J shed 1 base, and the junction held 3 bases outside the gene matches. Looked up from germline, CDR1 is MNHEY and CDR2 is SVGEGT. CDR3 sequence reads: CASSLGLAGAQETQYF. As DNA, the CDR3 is TGTGCCAGCAGTTTAGGACTAGCGGGAGCCCAAGAGACCCAGTACTTC.

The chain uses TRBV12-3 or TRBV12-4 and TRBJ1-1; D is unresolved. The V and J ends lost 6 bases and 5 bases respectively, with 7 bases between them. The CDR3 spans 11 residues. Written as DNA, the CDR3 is TGTGCCAGCAGGACAAATACTGAAGCTTTCTTT. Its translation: CASRTNTEAFF.

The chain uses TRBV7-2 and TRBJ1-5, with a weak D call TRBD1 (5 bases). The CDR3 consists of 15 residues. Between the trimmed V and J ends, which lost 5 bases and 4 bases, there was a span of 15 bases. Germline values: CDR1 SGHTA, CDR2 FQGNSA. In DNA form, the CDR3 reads TGTGCCAGCAGCAGGGAGGGGCTGCCAAATCAGCCCCAGCATTTT. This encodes CASSREGLPNQPQHF.

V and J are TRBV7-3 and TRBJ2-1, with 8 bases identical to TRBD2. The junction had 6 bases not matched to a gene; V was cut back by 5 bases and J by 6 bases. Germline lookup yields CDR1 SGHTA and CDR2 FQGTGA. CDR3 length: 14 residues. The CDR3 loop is CASSPYGTSNEQFF. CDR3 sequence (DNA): TGTGCCAGCAGCCCTTATGGGACTAGCAATGAGCAGTTCTTC.

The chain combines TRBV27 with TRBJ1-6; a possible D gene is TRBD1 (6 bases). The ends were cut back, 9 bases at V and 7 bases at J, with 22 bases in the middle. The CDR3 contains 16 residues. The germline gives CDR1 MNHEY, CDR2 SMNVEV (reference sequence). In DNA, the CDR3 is TGTGCCAGGGTGAGAGACAGGTACCTCCTGAATTCACCCCTCCACTTT. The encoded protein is CARVRDRYLLNSPLHF.